This TCR beta chain was sequenced in a study of OX40 agonist ivuxolimab in advanced cancers. Germline V gene lookup returns CDR1 MNHNS and CDR2 SASEGT. The CDR3 has 13 residues. The trim removed 8 bases at V and 0 bases at J, leaving 4 bases unmatched. TCRdb's table, derived via immunoSEQ multiplex PCR, lists solely in-frame clones and lacks some. In the table there are around 79,000 clones, roughly 90% of which are singletons. This receptor was obtained from an adult with an advanced solid tumor such as melanoma, head and neck, liver or kidney cancer. Material: CD4+ or CD8+ T cells sorted from blood, obtained in a trial of the OX40 agonist ivuxolimab. This chain links TRBV6-1 with TRBJ2-7; 7 bases agree with TRBD1. The DNA of the CDR3 is TGTGCCAGCCAGGGGGTGAGCTCCTACGAGCAGTACTTC. Amino acids: CASQGVSSYEQYF.